These 9 T cell receptor beta chains came from one sample sequenced in a study of blood T cell repertoires in COVID-19. Method: immunoSEQ multiplex PCR; TCRdb's copy keeps in-frame clones and lacks some. The table records roughly 150,000 clones, around 90% of them present only once. Sequences were obtained from peripheral blood. The receptors stem from a woman aged 80 or older with COVID-19, enrolled during active disease.

The gene calls are TRBV28 and TRBJ1-3; unclear D gene. CDR1 is MDHEN and CDR2 is SYDVKM in the germline V gene. Trimming took 6 bases from V and 0 from J, leaving 9 bases between them. The length of the CDR3 is 14 residues. DNA for the CDR3: TGTGCCAGCAGCACATCCAACTCTGGAAACACCATATATTTT. Its protein is CASSTSNSGNTIYF.

This rearrangement joins TRBV27 to TRBJ2-5, with TRBD1 identical over 7 bases. V gave up 4 bases and J gave up 4 bases; unmatched junction bases: 9. The CDR3 contains 15 residues. The germline V gene has CDR1 MNHEY and CDR2 SMNVEV (reference sequence). The CDR3 loop is CASSWGPTGTETQYF. Here the CDR3 DNA reads TGTGCCAGCAGTTGGGGCCCGACAGGGACAGAGACCCAGTACTTC.

The CDR3 here is CASSLEQGYQETQYF. The CDR3 DNA follows: TGTGCCAGCAGCTTGGAGCAGGGGTACCAAGAGACCCAGTACTTC. The rearrangement joins TRBV5-5 to TRBJ2-5; D may be TRBD1 (6 bases). Germline V gene sequence: CDR1 SGHKS, CDR2 YYEKEE (reference sequence). Trimming pared 0 bases from V and 0 bases from J, leaving 9 bases between. This CDR3 is 15 amino acids long.

The chain has TRBV7-2 and TRBJ1-4, with TRBD1 identical over 8 bases. The CDR3 covers 17 residues. Germline V gives CDR1 SGHTA, CDR2 FQGNSA. The V and J ends lost 5 bases and 1 base, in that order; junction bases with no gene match: 9. The CDR3 DNA follows: TGTGCCAGCAGCCAACAGGGGGTGGGGGTAACTAATGAAAAACTGTTTTTT. Residues: CASSQQGVGVTNEKLFF.

This rearrangement joins TRBV7-2 to TRBJ1-6; 7 nucleotides align to TRBD1. The CDR3 is 17 amino acids. CDR1 and CDR2 (germline): SGHTA, FQGNSA. The ends lost 5 bases at V and 0 bases at J; junction bases unmatched: 7. The CDR3 protein is CASSRDRASSYNSPLHF. CDR3 in DNA: TGTGCCAGCAGCCGTGACAGGGCCTCCTCCTATAATTCACCCCTCCACTTT.

This clone occurred a few times. This chain connects TRBV4-1 to TRBJ2-7, with TRBD2 identical over 7 bases. This CDR3 has 15 residues. Looked up from germline, CDR1 is MGHRA and CDR2 is YSYEKL. Losses at the gene ends were 2 bases for V and 0 bases for J; bases not matched to a gene: 4. DNA for the CDR3: TGCGCCAGCAGCCAACTAGCGGCGAACTCCTACGAGCAGTACTTC. It translates to CASSQLAANSYEQYF.

This clone was detected a few times. V usage is TRBV19 and J usage is TRBJ1-5, with D unresolved. CDR1 is LNHDA, CDR2 SQIVND, per germline (reference sequence). The V end lost 5 bases, the J end lost 5 bases, and 16 bases lay between the germline ends. The length of the CDR3 is 15 residues. The CDR3 nucleotides read TGTGCCAGTAGTCTAACGGGCCGAGGGCATCAGCCCCAGCATTTT. Its protein is CASSLTGRGHQPQHF.

In DNA form, the CDR3 reads TGTGCCAGCAGCTTAGTACGTTCAGATTTCTCTGGGGCCAACGTCCTGACTTTC. Amino acids: CASSLVRSDFSGANVLTF. The chain joins TRBV7-9 to TRBJ2-6; D is undetermined. Between the trimmed V and J ends, which lost 1 base and 0 bases, there was a span of 13 bases. The CDR3 runs to 18 residues. Per germline, CDR1 SEHNR and CDR2 FQNEAQ (reference sequence).

V usage is TRBV11-2 and J usage is TRBJ2-3; a weak D match, TRBD1 (5 bases). Germline V gives CDR1 SGHAT, CDR2 FQNNGV. V lost 3 bases, J lost 2 bases, and 15 bases lay in between. The CDR3 spans 16 residues. The CDR3 loop reads CASSFRGYLDTDTQYF. The CDR3 region has the DNA TGTGCCAGCAGCTTTAGGGGATACTTGGACACAGATACGCAGTATTTT.